This TCR beta chain comes out of a study of cytomegalovirus exposure and HLA in healthy donors. Study-wide results and caveats: It was in a later analysis that TCR association rates were seen to vary by HLA locus, highest for DRB1 and lowest for HLA-C. Later analysis suggested most CMV-associated TCR beta chains were HLA-restricted.

PCR involved 60 Vbeta and 13 Jbeta primers. Profiling relied on immunoSEQ multiplex PCR, and the TCRdb table lists in-frame clones only, not all of them. The table records about 210,000 clones, about four fifths of them present only once. This clone has a handful of counts. Antigen: not known. The donors (healthy individuals) were bone marrow donors. This clonotype originated in a woman between 45 and 65 years old in good health and CMV-seropositive. The sequenced sample consisted of PBMCs.

This chain's CDR3 is CAIRPTEAYEQYF. The CDR3 DNA reads TGTGCCATCAGGCCGACAGAAGCCTACGAGCAGTACTTC. This rearrangement joins TRBV10-3 to TRBJ2-7, with D possibly matching TRBD1 (5 bases). The V and J ends lost 6 bases and 2 bases respectively, with 11 bases between them. This CDR3 contains 13 residues. The germline V gene encodes CDR1 ENHRY and CDR2 SYGVKD.